Below, 11 T cell receptor beta chains from the same sample are listed, as sequenced in a study of vaccination and CD4 T cells after COVID-19. Sample treatment: approximately nine-day PBMC culture with coronavirus spike peptide pools or control peptides (ViraFEST assay). Cultured CD4+ T-cell DNA underwent Oncomine TCR Beta short-read sequencing. TCRdb passed the PCR reads through MiXCR, listing each CDR3 protein once. The sample lists some 20,000 distinct CDR3 sequences, around 66% seen once, with approximately 8% in the top ten. These receptors' antigens are unknown. Sequencing was carried out using CD4+ T cells from blood, cultured in vitro. The receptors were gathered from a human donor who had recovered from COVID-19.

This rearrangement joins TRBV11-3 to TRBJ2-1; 7 nucleotides line up with TRBD1. The V gene's germline CDR1 is SGHNT and CDR2 YENEEA. V lost 1 base, J lost 12 bases, and 3 bases stayed unmatched. The CDR3 has 12 amino acids. CDR3 sequence reads: CASSLGQGGQFF. The CDR3 DNA follows: TGTGCCAGCAGCTTAGGACAGGGTGGGCAGTTCTTC. The full variable domain, with the rest looked up from reference TRBV11-3 and TRBJ2-1, is EAGVVQSPRYKIIEKKQPVAFWCNPISGHNTLYWYLQNLGQGPELLIRYENEEAVDDSQLPKDRFSAERLKGVDSTLKIQPAELGDSAVYLCASSLGQGGQFFGPGTRLTVL.

This clonotype was picked up a small number of times. The chain is built from TRBV20-1 and TRBJ2-7, with 10 bases matching TRBD2. The CDR3 is 14 residues long. V was clipped by 3 bases and J by 1 base; unmatched bases: 3. Germline V lookup: CDR1 DFQATT, CDR2 SNEGSKA (reference sequence). The CDR3 here is CSASGLADSYEQYF. The CDR3, as DNA: TGCAGTGCTAGTGGACTAGCGGATTCCTACGAGCAGTACTTC.

This clonotype was seen a few times. J is TRBJ1-3 and V is TRBV10-3; D unresolved. The CDR3 contains 12 residues. CDR1 ENHRY and CDR2 SYGVKD come from the germline V gene. Trimming left V 8 bases short and J 4 bases short, with 9 bases between. CDR3 DNA: TGTGCCATCGGCAAACAGGGAAACACCATATATTTT. This gives the protein CAIGKQGNTIYF.

The chain combines TRBV7-8 with TRBJ1-4, with D tentatively TRBD1 (5 bases). Germline CDR1 reads SGHVS; CDR2 reads FQNEAQ. This CDR3 spans 14 amino acids. Trimming took off 5 bases at V and 4 bases at J, with 11 bases between the two ends. CDR3 sequence: CASSTGLINEKLFF. The CDR3 DNA is TGTGCCAGCAGCACGGGACTCATTAATGAAAAACTGTTTTTT.

The rearrangement links TRBV15 to TRBJ2-1; no reliable D call. V shed 5 bases and J shed 2 bases, with 13 bases lying between them. CDR1 and CDR2 (germline): LNHNV, YYDKDF (reference sequence). The CDR3 is made up of 15 amino acids. The CDR3 nucleotides are TGTGCCACCAGCCGGGTCAGAGACACCTACAATGAGCAGTTCTTC. Translation gives CATSRVRDTYNEQFF.

This chain links TRBV6-1 with TRBJ1-6, with unresolved D. The CDR3 extends over 14 amino acids. CDR1 is MNHNS, CDR2 SASEGT, per germline. Trimming took 8 bases from V and 0 from J, leaving 8 bases between them. In nucleotides, the CDR3 is TGTGCCAGCCAACTGAGCTCCTATAATTCACCCCTCCACTTT. It yields the protein CASQLSSYNSPLHF.

The genes are TRBV20-1 and TRBJ2-5, with D possibly TRBD2 on 6 matching bases. Germline CDR1 is DFQATT and CDR2 is SNEGSKA (reference sequence). CDR3 length equals 15 residues. The V end lost 6 bases, the J end lost 1 base, and 18 bases lay between the germline ends. As DNA, the CDR3 is TGCAGTGCCCTCGGGAGTAGCGGAGCCCAAGAGACCCAGTACTTC. Translated, it gives CSALGSSGAQETQYF.

CDR3 protein: CASSRLTGGDYGYTF. CDR3 in DNA: TGTGCCAGTAGTAGACTGACAGGGGGAGACTATGGCTACACCTTC. The chain employs TRBV19 and TRBJ1-2; 9 bases line up with TRBD1. Germline CDR1 LNHDA, CDR2 SQIVND (reference sequence). The CDR3 is 15 amino acids. V gave up 4 bases and J gave up 3 bases; unmatched junction bases: 6. The full variable domain, its missing parts supplied by reference TRBV19 and TRBJ1-2, is DGGITQSPKYLFRKEGQNVTLSCEQNLNHDAMYWYRQDPGQGLRLIYYSQIVNDFQKGDIAEGYSVSREKKESFPLTVTSAQKNPTAFYLCASSRLTGGDYGYTFGSGTRLTVV.

This clonotype came up once. The chain couples TRBV20-1 to TRBJ2-3; 9 bases fit TRBD2. The trim removed 5 bases at V and 1 base at J, leaving 13 bases unmatched. This CDR3 region has 17 residues. Per germline, CDR1 DFQATT and CDR2 SNEGSKA (reference sequence). The CDR3 here is CSAARGRALDRTDTQYF. Written as DNA, the CDR3 is TGCAGTGCTGCTCGCGGGAGGGCCCTGGATCGCACAGATACGCAGTATTTT.

The rearrangement joins TRBV24-1 to TRBJ2-5, with TRBD1 matching 12 bases. Germline V gene lookup returns CDR1 KGHDR and CDR2 SFDVKD. CDR3 size: 16 residues. Trimming at V came to 4 bases and at J to 5 bases, leaving 7 bases not matched to a gene. The CDR3 is CATSEHGTGGLETQYF. The CDR3 coding sequence is TGTGCCACCAGTGAGCACGGGACAGGGGGCCTGGAGACCCAGTACTTC.

V gene TRBV10-3 combines with J gene TRBJ2-7; D is unclear. The CDR3 sequence is 14 residues long. Germline CDR1 and CDR2: ENHRY and SYGVKD. V gave up 1 base and J gave up 1 base, with 8 bases separating them. CDR3 loop: CAISEYGQSYEQYF. The CDR3 DNA sequence: TGTGCCATCAGTGAGTACGGGCAGTCCTACGAGCAGTACTTC.